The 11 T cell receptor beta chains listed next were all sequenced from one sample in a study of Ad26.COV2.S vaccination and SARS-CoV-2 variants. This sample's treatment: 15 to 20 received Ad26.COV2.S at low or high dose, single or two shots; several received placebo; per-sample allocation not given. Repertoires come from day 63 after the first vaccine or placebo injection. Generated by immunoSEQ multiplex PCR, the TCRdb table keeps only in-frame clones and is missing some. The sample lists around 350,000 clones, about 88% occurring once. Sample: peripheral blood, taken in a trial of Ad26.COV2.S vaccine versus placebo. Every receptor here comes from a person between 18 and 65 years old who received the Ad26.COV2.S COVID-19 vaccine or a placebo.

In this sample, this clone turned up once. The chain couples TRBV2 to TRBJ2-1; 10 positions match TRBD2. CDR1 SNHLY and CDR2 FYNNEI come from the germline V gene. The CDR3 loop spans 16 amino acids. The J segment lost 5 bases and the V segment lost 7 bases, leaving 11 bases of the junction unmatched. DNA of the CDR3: TGTGCCAGCACTCTAGGACTGAGCGGGGGGGACAATGAGCAGTTCTTC. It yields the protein CASTLGLSGGDNEQFF.

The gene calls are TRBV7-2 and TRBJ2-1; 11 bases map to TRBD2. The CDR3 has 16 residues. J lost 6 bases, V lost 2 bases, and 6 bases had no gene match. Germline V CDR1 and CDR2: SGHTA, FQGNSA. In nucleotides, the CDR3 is TGTGCCAGCAGCTTACGTACTAGCGGGGGCCCCAATGAGCAGTTCTTC. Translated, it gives CASSLRTSGGPNEQFF. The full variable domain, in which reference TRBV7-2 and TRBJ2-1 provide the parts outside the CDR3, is GAGVSQSPSNKVTEKGKDVELRCDPISGHTALYWYRQSLGQGLEFLIYFQGNSAPDKSGLPSDRFSAERTGGSVSTLTIQRTQQEDSAVYLCASSLRTSGGPNEQFFGPGTRLTVL.

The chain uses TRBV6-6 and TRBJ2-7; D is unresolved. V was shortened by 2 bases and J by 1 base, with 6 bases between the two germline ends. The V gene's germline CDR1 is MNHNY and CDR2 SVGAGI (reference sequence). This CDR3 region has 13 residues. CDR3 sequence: CASSYLGSYEQYF. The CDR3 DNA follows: TGTGCCAGCAGTTACCTGGGTTCCTACGAGCAGTACTTC.

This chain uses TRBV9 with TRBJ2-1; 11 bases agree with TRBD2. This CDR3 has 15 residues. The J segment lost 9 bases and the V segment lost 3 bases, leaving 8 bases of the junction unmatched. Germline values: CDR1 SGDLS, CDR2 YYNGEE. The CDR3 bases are TGTGCCAGCAGCGGGACTAGCGGGCCCGCGGGTGAGCAGTTCTTC. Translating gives CASSGTSGPAGEQFF.

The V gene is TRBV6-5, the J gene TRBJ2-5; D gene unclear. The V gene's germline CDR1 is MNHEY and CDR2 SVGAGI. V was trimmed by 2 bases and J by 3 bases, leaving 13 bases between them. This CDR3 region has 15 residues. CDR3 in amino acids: CASSYGWGIEETQYF. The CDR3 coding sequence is TGTGCCAGCAGTTACGGCTGGGGAATCGAAGAGACCCAGTACTTC.

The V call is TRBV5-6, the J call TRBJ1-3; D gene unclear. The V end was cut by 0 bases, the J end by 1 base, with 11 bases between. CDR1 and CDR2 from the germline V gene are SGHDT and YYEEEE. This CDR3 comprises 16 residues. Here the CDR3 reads CASSLVTEGSGNTIYF. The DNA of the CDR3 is TGTGCCAGCAGCTTGGTCACCGAGGGTTCTGGAAACACCATATATTTT.

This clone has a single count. CDR3 DNA: TGTGCCAGCAGTGAGGGTACAGGGGGCAGGGCCTATGGCTACACCTTC. This encodes CASSEGTGGRAYGYTF. The chain carries TRBV6-4 and TRBJ1-2; TRBD1 matches 9 bases. V lost 3 bases to trimming and J lost 4 bases; unmatched junction nucleotides: 9. There are 16 residues in the CDR3. Germline assignment: CDR1 MRHNA and CDR2 SNTAGT.

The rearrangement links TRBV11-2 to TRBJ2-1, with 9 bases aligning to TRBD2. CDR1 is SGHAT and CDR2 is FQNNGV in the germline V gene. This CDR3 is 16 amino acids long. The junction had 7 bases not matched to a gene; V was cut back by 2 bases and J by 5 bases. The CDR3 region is CASSLRGLAGNNEQFF. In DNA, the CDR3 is TGTGCCAGCAGCTTAAGAGGGCTAGCGGGAAACAATGAGCAGTTCTTC.

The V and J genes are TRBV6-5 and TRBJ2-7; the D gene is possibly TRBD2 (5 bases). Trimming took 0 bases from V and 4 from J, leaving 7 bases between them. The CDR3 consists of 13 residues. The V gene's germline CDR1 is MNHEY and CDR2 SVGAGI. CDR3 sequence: CASSYSAGYEQYF. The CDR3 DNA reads TGTGCCAGCAGTTACTCGGCGGGTTACGAGCAGTACTTC.

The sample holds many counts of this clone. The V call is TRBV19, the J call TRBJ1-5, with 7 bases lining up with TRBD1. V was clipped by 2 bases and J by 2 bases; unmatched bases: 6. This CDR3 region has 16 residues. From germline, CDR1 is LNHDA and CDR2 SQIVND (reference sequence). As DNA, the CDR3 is TGTGCCAGTAGTATACTGACAGGGAGACGCAATCAGCCCCAGCATTTT. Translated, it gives CASSILTGRRNQPQHF.

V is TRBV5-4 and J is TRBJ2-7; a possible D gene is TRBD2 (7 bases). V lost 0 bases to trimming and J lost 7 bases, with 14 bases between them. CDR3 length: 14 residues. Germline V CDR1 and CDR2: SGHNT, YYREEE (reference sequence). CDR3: CASSLVGGVREQYF. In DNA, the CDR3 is TGTGCCAGCAGCTTGGTAGGGGGGGTTCGAGAGCAGTACTTC.